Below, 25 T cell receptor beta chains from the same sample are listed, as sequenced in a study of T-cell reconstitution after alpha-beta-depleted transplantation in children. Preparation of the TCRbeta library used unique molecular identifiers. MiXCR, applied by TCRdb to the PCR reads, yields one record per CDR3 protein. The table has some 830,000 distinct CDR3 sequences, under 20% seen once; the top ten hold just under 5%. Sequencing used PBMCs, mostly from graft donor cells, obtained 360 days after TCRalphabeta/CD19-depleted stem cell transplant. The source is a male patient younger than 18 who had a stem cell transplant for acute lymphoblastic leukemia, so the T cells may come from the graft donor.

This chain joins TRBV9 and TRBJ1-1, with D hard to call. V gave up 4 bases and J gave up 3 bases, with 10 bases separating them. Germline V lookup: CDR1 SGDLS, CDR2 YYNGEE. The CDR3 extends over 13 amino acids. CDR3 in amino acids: CASSWELDTEAFF. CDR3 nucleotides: TGTGCCAGCAGCTGGGAGTTGGACACTGAAGCTTTCTTT. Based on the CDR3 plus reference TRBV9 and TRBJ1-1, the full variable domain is DSGVTQTPKHLITATGQRVTLRCSPRSGDLSVYWYQQSLDQGLQFLIQYYNGEERAKGNILERFSAQQFPDLHSELNLSSLELGDSALYFCASSWELDTEAFFGQGTRLTVV.

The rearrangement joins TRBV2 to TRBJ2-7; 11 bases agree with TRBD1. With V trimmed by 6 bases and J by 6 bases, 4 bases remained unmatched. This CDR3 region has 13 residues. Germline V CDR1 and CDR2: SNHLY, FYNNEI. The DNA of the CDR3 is TGTGCCAGCAGCGGACAGGGGGCTTTCGAGCAGTACTTC. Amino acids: CASSGQGAFEQYF.

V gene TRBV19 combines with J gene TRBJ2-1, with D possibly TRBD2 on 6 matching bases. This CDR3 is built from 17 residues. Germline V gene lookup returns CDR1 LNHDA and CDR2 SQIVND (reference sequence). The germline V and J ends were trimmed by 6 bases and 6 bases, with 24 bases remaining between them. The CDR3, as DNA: TGTGCCAGTAGGCAACGAGGTAGCGGTTCAACCATCAATGAGCAGTTCTTC. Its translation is CASRQRGSGSTINEQFF.

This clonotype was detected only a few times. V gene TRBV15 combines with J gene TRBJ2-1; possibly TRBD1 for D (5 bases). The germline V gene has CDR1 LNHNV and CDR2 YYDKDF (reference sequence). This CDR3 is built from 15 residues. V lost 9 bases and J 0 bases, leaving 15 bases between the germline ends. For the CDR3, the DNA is TGTGCCACAACCCCCAGGGCTAGCTCCTACAATGAGCAGTTCTTC. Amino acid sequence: CATTPRASSYNEQFF.

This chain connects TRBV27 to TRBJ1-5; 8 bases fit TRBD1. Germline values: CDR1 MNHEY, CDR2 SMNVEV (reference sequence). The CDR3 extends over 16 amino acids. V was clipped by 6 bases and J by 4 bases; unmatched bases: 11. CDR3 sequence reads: CASSRMGTGLNQPQHF. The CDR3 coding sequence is TGTGCCAGCAGCCGTATGGGGACAGGTCTAAATCAGCCCCAGCATTTT.

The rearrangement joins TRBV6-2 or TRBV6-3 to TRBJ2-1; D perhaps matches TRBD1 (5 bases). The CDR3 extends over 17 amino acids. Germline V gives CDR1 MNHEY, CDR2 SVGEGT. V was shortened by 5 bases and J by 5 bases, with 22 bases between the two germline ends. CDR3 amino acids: CASSLSRNRLFNNEQFF. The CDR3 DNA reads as TGTGCCAGCAGTCTTTCTCGGAACAGGCTCTTCAACAATGAGCAGTTCTTC.

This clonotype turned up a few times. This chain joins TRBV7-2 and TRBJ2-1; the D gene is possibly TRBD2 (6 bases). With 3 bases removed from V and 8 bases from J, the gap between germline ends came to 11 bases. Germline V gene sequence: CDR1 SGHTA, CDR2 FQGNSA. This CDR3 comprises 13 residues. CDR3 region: CASSFSREDEQFF. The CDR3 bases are TGTGCCAGCAGCTTCTCGAGGGAGGATGAGCAGTTCTTC.

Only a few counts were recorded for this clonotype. The CDR3 sequence: CASSLWYGASYEQYF. CDR3 DNA: TGTGCCAGCAGTTTATGGTACGGGGCAAGCTACGAGCAGTACTTC. This chain links TRBV27 with TRBJ2-7, with D perhaps TRBD1 or TRBD2 (5 bases each). The CDR3 extends over 15 amino acids. In germline, CDR1 is MNHEY, CDR2 SMNVEV (reference sequence). Trimming removed 1 base from V and 3 bases from J, with 13 bases in between.

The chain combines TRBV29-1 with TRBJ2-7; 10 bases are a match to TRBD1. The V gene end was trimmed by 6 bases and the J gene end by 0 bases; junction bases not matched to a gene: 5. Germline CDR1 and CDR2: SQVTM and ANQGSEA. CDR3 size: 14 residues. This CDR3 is CSVAGTGVSYEQYF. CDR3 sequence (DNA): TGCAGCGTCGCCGGGACAGGGGTCTCCTACGAGCAGTACTTC.

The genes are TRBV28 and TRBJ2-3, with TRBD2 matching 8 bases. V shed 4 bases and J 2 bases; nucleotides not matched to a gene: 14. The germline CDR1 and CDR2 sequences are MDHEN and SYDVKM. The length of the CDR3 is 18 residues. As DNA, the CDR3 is TGTGCCAGCAGTTCATTACCTGTAGCGGGGCGACACACAGATACGCAGTATTTT. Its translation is CASSSLPVAGRHTDTQYF.

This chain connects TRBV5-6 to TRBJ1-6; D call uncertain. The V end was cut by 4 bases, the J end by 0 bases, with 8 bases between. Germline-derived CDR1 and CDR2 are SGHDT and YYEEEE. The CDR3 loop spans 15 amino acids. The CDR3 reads CASSRRSSYNSPLHF. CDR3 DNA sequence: TGTGCCAGCAGCCGGAGGAGCTCCTATAATTCACCCCTCCACTTT. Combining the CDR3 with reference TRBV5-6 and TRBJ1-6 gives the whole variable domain DAGVTQSPTHLIKTRGQQVTLRCSPKSGHDTVSWYQQALGQGPQFIFQYYEEEERQRGNFPDRFSGHQFPNYSSELNVNALLLGDSALYLCASSRRSSYNSPLHFGNGTRLTVT.

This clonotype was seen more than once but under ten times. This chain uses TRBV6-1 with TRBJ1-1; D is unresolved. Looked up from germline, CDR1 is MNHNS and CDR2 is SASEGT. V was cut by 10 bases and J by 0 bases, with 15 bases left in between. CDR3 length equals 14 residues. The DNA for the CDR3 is TGTGCCACCGTCTCCGGCTACATGAACACTGAAGCTTTCTTT. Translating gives CATVSGYMNTEAFF.

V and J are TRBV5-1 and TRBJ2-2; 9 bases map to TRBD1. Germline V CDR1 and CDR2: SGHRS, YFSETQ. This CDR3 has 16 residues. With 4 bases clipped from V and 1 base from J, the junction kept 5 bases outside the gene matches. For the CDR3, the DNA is TGCGCCAGCAGCGGGGACAGGGAAAGGAACACCGGGGAGCTGTTTTTT. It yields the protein CASSGDRERNTGELFF. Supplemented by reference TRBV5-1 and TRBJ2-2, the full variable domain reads KAGVTQTPRYLIKTRGQQVTLSCSPISGHRSVSWYQQTPGQGLQFLFEYFSETQRNKGNFPGRFSGRQFSNSRSEMNVSTLELGDSALYLCASSGDRERNTGELFFGEGSRLTVL.

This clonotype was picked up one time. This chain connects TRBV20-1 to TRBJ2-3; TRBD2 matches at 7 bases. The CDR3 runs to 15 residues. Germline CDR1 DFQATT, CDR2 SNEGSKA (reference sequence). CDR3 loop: CRPFRLADGTDTQYF. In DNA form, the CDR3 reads TGCAGACCCTTCCGGCTAGCGGATGGCACAGATACGCAGTATTTT.

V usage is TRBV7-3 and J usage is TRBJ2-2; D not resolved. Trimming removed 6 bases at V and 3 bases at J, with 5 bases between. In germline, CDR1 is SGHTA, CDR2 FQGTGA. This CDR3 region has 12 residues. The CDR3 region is CASSTYTGELFF. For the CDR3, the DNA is TGTGCCAGCAGTACTTACACCGGGGAGCTGTTTTTT.

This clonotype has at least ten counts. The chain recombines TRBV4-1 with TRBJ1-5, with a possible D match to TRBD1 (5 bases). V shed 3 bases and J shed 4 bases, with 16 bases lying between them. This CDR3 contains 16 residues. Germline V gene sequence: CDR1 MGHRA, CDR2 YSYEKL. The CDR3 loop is CASSHRARVPNQPQHF. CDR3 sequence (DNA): TGCGCCAGCAGCCACCGTGCCAGGGTGCCAAATCAGCCCCAGCATTTT.

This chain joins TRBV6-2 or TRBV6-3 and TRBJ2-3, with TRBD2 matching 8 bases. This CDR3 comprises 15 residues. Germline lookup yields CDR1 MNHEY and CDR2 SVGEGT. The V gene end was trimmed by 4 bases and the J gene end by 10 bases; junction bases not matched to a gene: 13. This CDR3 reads CASSLQVAGIYAQYF. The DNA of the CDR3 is TGTGCCAGCAGTTTGCAGGTAGCGGGAATATACGCGCAGTATTTT.

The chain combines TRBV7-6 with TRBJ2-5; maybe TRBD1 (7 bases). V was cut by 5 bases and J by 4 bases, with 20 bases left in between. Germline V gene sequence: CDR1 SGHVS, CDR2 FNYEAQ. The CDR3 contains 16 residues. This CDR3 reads CASSLSGGGIGETQYF. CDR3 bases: TGTGCCAGCAGCCTAAGTGGAGGGGGCATAGGAGAGACCCAGTACTTC.

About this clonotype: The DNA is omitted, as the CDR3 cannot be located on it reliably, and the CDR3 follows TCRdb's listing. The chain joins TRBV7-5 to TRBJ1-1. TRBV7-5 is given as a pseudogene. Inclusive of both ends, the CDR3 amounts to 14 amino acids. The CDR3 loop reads CISVSEARTQEAFF.

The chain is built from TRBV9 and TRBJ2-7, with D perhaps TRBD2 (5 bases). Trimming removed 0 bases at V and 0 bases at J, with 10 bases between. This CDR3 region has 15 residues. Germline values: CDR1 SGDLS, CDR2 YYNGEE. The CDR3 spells CASSVAPADSYEQYF. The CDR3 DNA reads TGTGCCAGCAGCGTAGCACCAGCGGACTCCTACGAGCAGTACTTC.

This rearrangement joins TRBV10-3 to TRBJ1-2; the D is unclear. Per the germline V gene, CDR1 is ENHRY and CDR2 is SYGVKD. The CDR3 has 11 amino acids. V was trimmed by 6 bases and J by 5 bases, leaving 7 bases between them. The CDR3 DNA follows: TGTGCCATCAGAAACGAGTATGGCTACACCTTC. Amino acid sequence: CAIRNEYGYTF.

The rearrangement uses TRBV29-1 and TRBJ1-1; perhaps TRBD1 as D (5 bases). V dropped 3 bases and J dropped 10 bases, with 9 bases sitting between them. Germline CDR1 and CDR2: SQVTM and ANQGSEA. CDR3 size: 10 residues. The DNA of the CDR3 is TGCAGCGTTGATACAGGTGGAGCTTTCTTT. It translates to CSVDTGGAFF.

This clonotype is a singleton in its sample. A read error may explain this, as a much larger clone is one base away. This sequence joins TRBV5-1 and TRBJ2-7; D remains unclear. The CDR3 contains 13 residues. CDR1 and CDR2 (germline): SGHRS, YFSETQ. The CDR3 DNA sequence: TGCGCCAGCAGCTTGGTCGAACCCTACGACCAGTACTTC. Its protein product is CASSLVEPYDQYF. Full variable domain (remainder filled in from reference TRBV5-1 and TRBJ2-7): KAGVTQTPRYLIKTRGQQVTLSCSPISGHRSVSWYQQTPGQGLQFLFEYFSETQRNKGNFPGRFSGRQFSNSRSEMNVSTLELGDSALYLCASSLVEPYDQYFGPGTRLTVT.

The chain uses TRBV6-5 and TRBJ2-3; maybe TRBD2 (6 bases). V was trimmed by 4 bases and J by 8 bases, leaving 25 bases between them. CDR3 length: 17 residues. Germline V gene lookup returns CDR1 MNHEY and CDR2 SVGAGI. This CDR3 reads CASSFKPGLTVLGTQYF. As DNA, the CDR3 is TGTGCCAGCAGTTTTAAACCGGGACTCACCGTGTTGGGTACGCAGTATTTT.

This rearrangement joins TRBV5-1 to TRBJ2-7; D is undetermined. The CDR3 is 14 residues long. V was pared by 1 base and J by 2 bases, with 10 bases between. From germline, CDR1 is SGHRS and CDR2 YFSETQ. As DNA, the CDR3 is TGCGCCAGCAGCTTGAAGCGCGAGACCTACGAGCAGTACTTC. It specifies CASSLKRETYEQYF.